These T cell receptor beta chains were read from a single sample in a study of cytomegalovirus exposure and HLA in healthy donors. The protocol was immunoSEQ multiplex PCR, while the TCRdb copy is restricted to in-frame clones and leaves out a portion. The table records tens of thousands of clones, approximately 80% of them present only once. The sample comprised PBMCs. The receptor set was obtained from a woman aged 45-65 years in good health and CMV-seropositive. Each CDR3 is given with its conserved first and last residue. A D gene is named only where the DNA matches it firmly. Not every row has a clone size; where given, it reads once, few, many or a size class.

j_call	clone_size	v_call	d_call	cdr3_aa	cdr3_nt
TRBJ1-4	NA	TRBV2	NA	CASSQRQRGEKLFF	TGTGCCAGCAGTCAACGTCAAAGGGGGGAAAAACTGTTTTTT
TRBJ2-5	NA	TRBV6-1	NA	CASSGGRVDETQYF	TGTGCCAGCAGTGGTGGCAGGGTAGATGAGACCCAGTACTTC
TRBJ1-1	NA	TRBV6-6	NA	CASSSDIVTEAFF	TGTGCCAGCAGTTCCGACATAGTCACTGAAGCTTTCTTT
TRBJ1-5	NA	TRBV30	NA	CAFRQTGQPQHF	TGTGCCTTTCGCCAGACGGGTCAGCCCCAGCATTTT
TRBJ2-1	NA	TRBV2	TRBD2	CASSAASGGRSEQFF	TGTGCCAGCAGTGCGGCTAGCGGGGGACGGAGTGAGCAGTTCTTC
TRBJ1-3	NA	TRBV19	TRBD1	CASRGQGANTIYF	TGTGCCAGTAGGGGACAGGGGGCAAACACCATATATTTT
TRBJ2-6	NA	TRBV5-1	NA	CASSLQWSSGANVLTF	TGCGCCAGCAGCCTACAATGGAGCTCTGGGGCCAACGTCCTGACTTTC
TRBJ1-6	NA	TRBV25-1	TRBD1	CASTWTGANSPLHF	TGTGCCAGCACGTGGACAGGAGCCAATTCACCCCTCCACTTT
TRBJ2-1	NA	TRBV30	TRBD2	CAWSEGLAASGEQFF	TGTGCCTGGAGCGAGGGACTAGCGGCTTCGGGTGAGCAGTTCTTC
TRBJ1-5	NA	TRBV30	NA	CAWSLDTSNQPQHF	TGTGCCTGGAGTTTGGACACAAGCAATCAGCCCCAGCATTTT
TRBJ2-7	NA	TRBV7-3	TRBD1	CASSSQGASVHEQYF	TGTGCCAGCAGCTCTCAGGGGGCCTCAGTCCACGAGCAGTACTTC
TRBJ2-4	NA	TRBV5-8	NA	CASSDPRGKNIQYF	TGTGCCAGCAGTGACCCCAGGGGCAAAAACATTCAGTACTTC
TRBJ2-7	NA	TRBV18	NA	CASSSPPRGEQYF	TGTGCCAGCTCATCACCCCCCAGGGGCGAGCAGTACTTC
TRBJ2-1	NA	TRBV19	NA	CASTLGRPSYNEQFF	TGTGCCAGTACCCTGGGGCGGCCCTCCTACAATGAGCAGTTCTTC
TRBJ2-1	NA	TRBV2	TRBD1	CASSESGGWEQFF	TGTGCCAGCAGTGAATCAGGGGGATGGGAGCAGTTCTTC
TRBJ1-1	NA	TRBV5-1	TRBD1	CASSLDRGREAFF	TGCGCCAGCAGCTTGGACAGGGGGCGTGAAGCTTTCTTT
TRBJ1-5	NA	TRBV18	TRBD1	CASSPGQGSQPQHF	TGTGCCAGCTCACCCGGACAGGGGAGTCAGCCCCAGCATTTT
TRBJ2-3	few	TRBV21-1	NA	CASTGGQGLDTQYF	TGTGCCAGCACCGGGGGACAGGGATTAGATACGCAGTATTTT
TRBJ1-2	NA	TRBV7-8	NA	CASSLAWGRGTGREDGYTF	TGTGCCAGCAGCTTAGCGTGGGGCCGGGGGACGGGGCGCGAGGATGGCTACACCTTC
TRBJ2-5	few	TRBV21-1	NA	CASSKVDSIKTQYF	TGTGCCAGCAGCAAAGTGGATAGCATAAAGACCCAGTACTTC
TRBJ1-2	NA	TRBV27	TRBD1	CASSLVGGQSYGYTF	TGTGCCAGCAGCCTCGTCGGGGGACAGAGCTATGGCTACACCTTC
TRBJ1-5	NA	TRBV19	TRBD1	CASTRTGSNQPQHF	TGTGCCAGTACCCGGACAGGGAGCAATCAGCCCCAGCATTTT
TRBJ1-1	NA	TRBV30	NA	CAWSVPRAEAFF	TGTGCCTGGAGTGTGCCCCGAGCTGAAGCTTTCTTT
TRBJ1-1	NA	TRBV11-2	NA	CASSYTIDMNTEAFF	TGTGCCAGCAGCTATACAATCGATATGAACACTGAAGCTTTCTTT
TRBJ2-3	NA	TRBV11-2	NA	CASSRTGLGSTDTQYF	TGTGCCAGCAGCCGAACAGGGCTAGGAAGCACAGATACGCAGTATTTT
TRBJ2-1	NA	TRBV6-1	TRBD2	CASSEESSGRFRNNEQFF	TGTGCCAGCAGTGAAGAGTCTAGCGGGAGGTTCAGAAACAATGAGCAGTTCTTC
TRBJ1-1	NA	TRBV7-2	TRBD1	CASTSRPNRGDTEAFF	TGTGCCAGCACCTCTCGGCCAAACAGGGGGGACACTGAAGCTTTCTTT
TRBJ1-1	NA	TRBV5-1	NA	CASSFGRVSTEAFF	TGCGCCAGCAGCTTCGGCAGGGTAAGCACTGAAGCTTTCTTT
TRBJ1-2	NA	TRBV15	TRBD1	CATSTRTGRNYGYTF	TGTGCCACCAGCACTCGGACAGGGCGCAACTATGGCTACACCTTC
TRBJ2-3	NA	TRBV7-9	TRBD2	CASSPASGGALNTQYF	TGTGCCAGCAGCCCCGCTAGCGGGGGGGCCTTGAATACGCAGTATTTT
TRBJ2-2	NA	TRBV25-1	TRBD1	CASSDETGGAGGELFF	TGTGCCAGCAGTGACGAGACAGGGGGCGCCGGCGGGGAGCTGTTTTTT
TRBJ2-5	NA	TRBV4-1	NA	CASSPSLAVPQETQYF	TGCGCCAGCAGCCCCTCCTTAGCGGTCCCTCAAGAGACCCAGTACTTC
TRBJ2-1	NA	TRBV7-8	TRBD2	CASSLALLAGDEQFF	TGTGCCAGCAGCTTAGCGCTACTAGCGGGGGATGAGCAGTTCTTC
TRBJ2-1	few	TRBV13	TRBD2	CASSTRGLAGGGLSGEQFF	TGTGCCAGCAGCACGCGGGGACTAGCGGGAGGGGGCCTTTCGGGTGAGCAGTTCTTC
TRBJ1-1	NA	TRBV19	NA	CASSSYQGMAEAFF	TGTGCCAGTAGTAGTTATCAGGGGATGGCTGAAGCTTTCTTT
TRBJ2-7	NA	TRBV13	NA	CASSLRVRGGYEQYF	TGTGCCAGCAGCCTACGGGTCCGGGGAGGCTACGAGCAGTACTTC
TRBJ1-3	NA	TRBV11-2	NA	CASITIKGEGGNTIYF	TGTGCCAGCATCACAATCAAGGGGGAAGGTGGAAACACCATATATTTT
TRBJ1-5	NA	TRBV14	NA	CASSQAGSDQPQHF	TGTGCCAGCAGCCAAGCGGGGTCGGATCAGCCCCAGCATTTT
TRBJ2-1	once	TRBV7-9	TRBD2	CASIPGGLVDEQFF	TGTGCCAGCATCCCCGGGGGACTAGTAGATGAGCAGTTCTTC
TRBJ2-1	NA	TRBV5-1	TRBD2	CASSLEGTTYNEQFF	TGCGCCAGCAGCTTGGAAGGGACTACTTACAATGAGCAGTTCTTC
TRBJ2-1	NA	TRBV30	NA	CAWSVVGSRAYNEQFF	TGTGCCTGGAGTGTAGTTGGGAGCCGAGCCTACAATGAGCAGTTCTTC
TRBJ2-5	once	TRBV4-1	NA	CASSPEGVPQETQYF	TGCGCCAGCAGCCCCGAGGGGGTCCCCCAAGAGACCCAGTACTTC
TRBJ1-2	NA	TRBV13	TRBD1	CASTKGQGSYGYTF	TGTGCCAGCACCAAGGGACAGGGCTCCTATGGCTACACCTTC
TRBJ2-1	few	TRBV5-5	NA	CASSSYSGLYNEQFF	TGTGCCAGCAGCTCCTATAGTGGGCTCTACAATGAGCAGTTCTTC
TRBJ1-6	NA	TRBV7-3	NA	CASSSLPQGNSPLHF	TGTGCCAGCAGCTCGTTGCCACAGGGTAATTCACCCCTCCACTTT
TRBJ2-5	NA	TRBV4-1	TRBD1	CASSAGQGLLETQYF	TGCGCCAGCAGCGCCGGACAGGGTTTGCTCGAGACCCAGTACTTC
TRBJ1-2	NA	TRBV13	NA	CASSSRVWPGPNYGYTF	TGTGCCAGCAGCTCACGAGTGTGGCCAGGGCCTAACTATGGCTACACCTTC
TRBJ1-2	few	TRBV5-6	NA	CASSLASTAHGYTF	TGTGCCAGCAGCTTGGCCTCGACAGCCCATGGCTACACCTTC